This T cell receptor beta chain stems from a study of blood T cell repertoires in COVID-19. Measured with immunoSEQ multiplex PCR; TCRdb has only the in-frame clones, and not every one. The sample gives 400,000 to 450,000 clones, 86% of which show up once; 1.4% to 1.5% is in the top ten. Specimen: peripheral blood. This TCR derives from a woman aged 30 to 39 with active or convalescent COVID-19.

This chain's CDR3 is CASSRGPTQETQYF. The CDR3 DNA follows: TGTGCCAGTAGTAGGGGCCCAACGCAGGAGACCCAGTACTTC. V and J are TRBV19 and TRBJ2-5, with D maybe TRBD1 (5 bases). Trimming removed 4 bases at V and 5 bases at J, with 14 bases between. The CDR3 contains 14 residues. Per the germline V gene, CDR1 is LNHDA and CDR2 is SQIVND (reference sequence).